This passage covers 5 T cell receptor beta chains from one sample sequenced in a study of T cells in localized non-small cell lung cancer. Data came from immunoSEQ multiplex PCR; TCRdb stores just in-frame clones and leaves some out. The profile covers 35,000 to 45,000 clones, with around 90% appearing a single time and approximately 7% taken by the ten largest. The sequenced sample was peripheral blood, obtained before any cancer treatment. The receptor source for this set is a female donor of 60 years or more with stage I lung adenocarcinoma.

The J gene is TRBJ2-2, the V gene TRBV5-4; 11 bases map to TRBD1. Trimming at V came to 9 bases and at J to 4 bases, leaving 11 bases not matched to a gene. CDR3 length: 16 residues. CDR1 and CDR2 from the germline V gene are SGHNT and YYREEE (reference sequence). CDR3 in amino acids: CATTDRGRSTTGELFF. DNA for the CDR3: TGTGCCACCACGGACAGGGGGCGTTCGACCACCGGGGAGCTGTTTTTT.

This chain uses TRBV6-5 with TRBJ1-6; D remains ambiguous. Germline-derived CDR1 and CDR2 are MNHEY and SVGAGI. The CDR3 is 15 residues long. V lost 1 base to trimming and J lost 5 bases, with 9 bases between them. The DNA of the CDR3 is TGTGCCAGCAGTTACTGCAGCCGCAATAATTCACCCCTCCACTTT. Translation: CASSYCSRNNSPLHF.

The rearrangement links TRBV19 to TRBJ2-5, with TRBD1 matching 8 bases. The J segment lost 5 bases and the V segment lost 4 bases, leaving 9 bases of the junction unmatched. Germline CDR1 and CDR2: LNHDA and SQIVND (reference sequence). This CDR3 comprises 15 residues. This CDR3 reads CASSTTRTGWETQYF. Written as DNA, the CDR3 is TGTGCCAGTAGTACGACCCGGACAGGGTGGGAGACCCAGTACTTC.

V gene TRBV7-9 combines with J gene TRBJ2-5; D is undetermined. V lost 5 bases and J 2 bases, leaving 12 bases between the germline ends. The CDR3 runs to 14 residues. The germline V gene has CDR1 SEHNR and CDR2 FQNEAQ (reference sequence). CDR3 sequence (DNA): TGTGCCAGCAGCCAGGACGAAAGACAAGAGACCCAGTACTTC. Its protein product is CASSQDERQETQYF.

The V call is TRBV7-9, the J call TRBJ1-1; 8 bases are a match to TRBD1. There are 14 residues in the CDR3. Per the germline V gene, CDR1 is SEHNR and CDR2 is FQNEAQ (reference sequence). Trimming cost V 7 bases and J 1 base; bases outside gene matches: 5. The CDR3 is CASTLGTGNTEAFF. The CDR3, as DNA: TGTGCCAGCACCTTGGGGACAGGGAACACTGAAGCTTTCTTT.